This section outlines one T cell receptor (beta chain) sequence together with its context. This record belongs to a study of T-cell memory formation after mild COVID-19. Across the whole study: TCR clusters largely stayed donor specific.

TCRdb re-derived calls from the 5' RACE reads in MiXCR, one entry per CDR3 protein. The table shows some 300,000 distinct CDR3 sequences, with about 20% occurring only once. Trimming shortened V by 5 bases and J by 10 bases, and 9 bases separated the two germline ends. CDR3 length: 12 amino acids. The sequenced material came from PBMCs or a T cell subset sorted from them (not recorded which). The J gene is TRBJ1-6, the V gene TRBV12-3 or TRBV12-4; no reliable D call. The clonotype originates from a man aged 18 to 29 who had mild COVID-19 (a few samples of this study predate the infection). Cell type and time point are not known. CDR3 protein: CASSPDASPLHF. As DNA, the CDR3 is TGTGCCAGCAGTCCAGACGCATCACCCCTCCACTTT.